This section outlines one T cell receptor beta chain sequence together with its context. The sample comes from a study of blood T cell repertoires in COVID-19. Overall study: Sample material is recorded as cDNA or gDNA derived from T cells, B-cell-depleted T cells, or PBMCs.

Sequenced by immunoSEQ multiplex PCR; TCRdb stores in-frame clones only, minus some. The sample shows over 600,000 clones, 75% to 90% of them seen only once. The CDR3 extends over 14 amino acids. Germline CDR1 reads SEHNR; CDR2 reads FQNEAQ (reference sequence). The V gene lost 4 bases and the J gene lost 2 bases, with 8 bases spanning the gap. J is TRBJ2-2 and V is TRBV7-9, with D possibly being TRBD2 (6 bases). The clonotype was recovered from a woman between 18 and 30 years old with acute or convalescent COVID-19. Material for sequencing was peripheral blood. In DNA, the CDR3 is TGTGCCAGCAGCTCGGGAGTCAACACCGGGGAGCTGTTTTTT. This codes for CASSSGVNTGELFF.